This T cell receptor beta chain is drawn from a study of T-cell reconstitution after alpha-beta-depleted transplantation in children. Preparation of the TCRbeta library was carried out with unique molecular identifiers. Each CDR3 protein is one row after TCRdb ran MiXCR on the PCR reads. The sample consists of about 360,000 distinct CDR3 sequences, less than 15% of them appearing once. At least ten counts were recorded for this clonotype. This CDR3 is 13 amino acids long. Between the trimmed V and J ends, which lost 7 bases and 8 bases, there was a span of 18 bases. The germline V gene has CDR1 SNHLY and CDR2 FYNNEI.

The sequenced sample was PBMCs, obtained from the stem cell graft. The chain links TRBV2 to TRBJ2-7; tentatively, D is TRBD1 (6 bases). This TCR derives from a human donor who donated a stem cell graft to a child with Fanconi anemia. The CDR3 region has the DNA TGTGCCAGCACTCTTCAGACCCGGGACAAGCAGTACTTC. This gives the protein CASTLQTRDKQYF. The full variable domain, in which reference TRBV2 and TRBJ2-7 provide the parts outside the CDR3, is EPEVTQTPSHQVTQMGQEVILRCVPISNHLYFYWYRQILGQKVEFLVSFYNNEISEKSEIFDDQFSVERPDGSNFTLKIRSTKLEDSAMYFCASTLQTRDKQYFGPGTRLTVT.